The 29 T cell receptor beta chains given below trace back to one sample, sequenced in a study of blood T cell repertoires in COVID-19. TCRdb keeps only in-frame clones here, not all; method: immunoSEQ multiplex PCR. This sample has roughly 300,000 clones; around 89% occur once, and the top ten carry nearly 6.5%. The sample comprised peripheral blood. The source of these receptors is a man younger than 30 who had recovered from COVID-19.

V gene TRBV6-2 or TRBV6-3 combines with J gene TRBJ2-2; a weak D match, TRBD2 (5 bases). This CDR3 has 17 amino acids. In germline, CDR1 is MNHEY, CDR2 SVGEGT. V lost 2 bases and J lost 5, with 18 bases in between. The CDR3 DNA follows: TGTGCCAGCAGTTACAGTGGGAGTTGGGTTGATACCGGGGAGCTGTTTTTT. Its translation: CASSYSGSWVDTGELFF.

In this sample, this clone turned up once. The chain uses TRBV7-2 and TRBJ2-2; 7 bases line up with TRBD2. The germline CDR1 and CDR2 sequences are SGHTA and FQGNSA. The CDR3 totals 15 residues. V dropped 4 bases and J dropped 3; count of bases not matched to a gene: 5. The CDR3 bases are TGTGCCAGCAGCTCCAGTGGGGGGGACACCGGGGAGCTGTTTTTT. It codes for CASSSSGGDTGELFF.

The chain carries TRBV5-8 and TRBJ2-1; D is perhaps TRBD2 (6 bases). The CDR3 loop spans 13 amino acids. Germline CDR1 reads SGHTS; CDR2 reads YDEGEE. V was shortened by 4 bases and J by 7 bases, with 12 bases between the two germline ends. CDR3: CASSPTSSNEQFF. The CDR3 nucleotides read TGTGCCAGCAGCCCGACTAGTAGTAATGAGCAGTTCTTC.

Concerning this clone itself: Other DNA sequences in this specimen translate into the identical CDR3. The CDR3 region is CASSSLTSGSSYEQYF. The CDR3 nucleotides read TGTGCCAGCAGCAGCTTGACTAGCGGGAGCTCCTACGAGCAGTACTTC. The chain links TRBV7-2 to TRBJ2-7; 12 bases are shared with TRBD2. This CDR3 spans 16 amino acids. Germline V gene data show CDR1 as SGHTA and CDR2 as FQGNSA. V lost 5 bases and J lost 0; bases outside the gene matches: 5.

The chain recombines TRBV2 with TRBJ1-4, with D tentatively TRBD1 (6 bases). CDR1 and CDR2 from the germline V gene are SNHLY and FYNNEI. The CDR3 loop spans 16 amino acids. The V gene lost 7 bases and the J gene lost 3 bases, with 18 bases spanning the gap. The CDR3 nucleotides read TGTGCCAGCACCGAGGACAGTTTTGGGGCTAATGAAAAACTGTTTTTT. Encoded protein: CASTEDSFGANEKLFF.

Written as DNA, the CDR3 is TGTGCCAGCAGCCAAGACGAGCGGGGGGGAGCAAATGAGCAGTTCTTC. Protein sequence: CASSQDERGGANEQFF. The chain combines TRBV4-2 with TRBJ2-1; TRBD2 agrees at 10 bases. Germline V lookup: CDR1 LGHNA, CDR2 YNFKEQ. The CDR3 spans 16 residues. V gave up 0 bases and J gave up 7 bases; unmatched junction bases: 6.

The chain carries TRBV9 and TRBJ1-1; the match to TRBD1 covers 7 bases. The CDR3 loop spans 15 amino acids. Trimming cost V 2 bases and J 0 bases; bases outside gene matches: 4. The V gene's germline CDR1 is SGDLS and CDR2 YYNGEE. The CDR3: CASSVSGTVNTEAFF. The CDR3 DNA sequence: TGTGCCAGCAGCGTCTCCGGGACAGTGAACACTGAAGCTTTCTTT.

The chain combines TRBV5-1 with TRBJ1-3, with 8 bases lining up with TRBD1. V dropped 4 bases and J dropped 7; count of bases not matched to a gene: 7. There are 14 residues in the CDR3. Germline V gene lookup returns CDR1 SGHRS and CDR2 YFSETQ. The CDR3, as DNA: TGCGCCAGCAGCCCACGGACAGGGAGTAACACCATATATTTT. Translated, it gives CASSPRTGSNTIYF.

In nucleotides, the CDR3 is TGCGCCAGCAGCCAACTAACCAGGGGTTGGACAGATACGCAGTATTTT. It is translated as CASSQLTRGWTDTQYF. The V and J genes are TRBV4-3 and TRBJ2-3; D might be TRBD1 (6 bases). The germline V gene has CDR1 LGHNA and CDR2 YSLEER. CDR3 size: 16 residues. V lost 2 bases and J 3 bases, leaving 15 bases between the germline ends.

The chain joins TRBV9 to TRBJ2-3, with D maybe TRBD2 (5 bases). The germline gives CDR1 SGDLS, CDR2 YYNGEE. V was trimmed by 3 bases and J by 4 bases, leaving 18 bases between them. The CDR3 is 16 amino acids. The CDR3 protein is CASSAPVGSRADTQYF. CDR3 coding DNA: TGTGCCAGCAGCGCTCCTGTGGGATCGAGGGCAGATACGCAGTATTTT.

V and J are TRBV6-4 and TRBJ2-2, with 9 bases fitting TRBD2. The V gene end was trimmed by 3 bases and the J gene end by 3 bases; junction bases not matched to a gene: 8. Looked up from germline, CDR1 is MRHNA and CDR2 is SNTAGT. The CDR3 runs to 17 residues. CDR3 loop: CASSETGVAGDTGELFF. The CDR3 DNA follows: TGTGCCAGCAGTGAAACGGGGGTAGCGGGAGACACCGGGGAGCTGTTTTTT.

The chain links TRBV19 to TRBJ1-5; no firm D call. CDR1 is LNHDA, CDR2 SQIVND, per germline (reference sequence). Trimming removed 10 bases from V and 2 bases from J, with 9 bases in between. The CDR3 is 12 residues long. In DNA, the CDR3 is TGTGCCACCGACGAGGGCAATCAGCCCCAGCATTTT. It yields the protein CATDEGNQPQHF. Filled out from reference TRBV19 and TRBJ1-5, the complete variable domain reads DGGITQSPKYLFRKEGQNVTLSCEQNLNHDAMYWYRQDPGQGLRLIYYSQIVNDFQKGDIAEGYSVSREKKESFPLTVTSAQKNPTAFYLCATDEGNQPQHFGDGTRLSIL.

This clone was counted only a few times. The gene calls are TRBV14 and TRBJ1-2, with D possibly matching TRBD1 (5 bases). Germline loops: CDR1 SGHDN, CDR2 FVKESK. This CDR3 has 13 amino acids. V lost 4 bases to trimming and J lost 4 bases, with 10 bases between them. The CDR3 coding sequence is TGTGCCAGCAGCCTTCAGGGAACCTATGGCTACACCTTC. Amino acid sequence: CASSLQGTYGYTF.

This sequence joins TRBV7-9 and TRBJ2-4, with D possibly being TRBD1 (5 bases). The germline CDR1 and CDR2 sequences are SEHNR and FQNEAQ (reference sequence). The CDR3 has 18 amino acids. V lost 6 bases and J 0 bases, leaving 21 bases between the germline ends. The CDR3 here is CASSLRQINNLAKNIQYF. The CDR3 nucleotides are TGTGCCAGCAGTTTAAGACAGATAAACAACCTAGCCAAAAACATTCAGTACTTC.

The CDR3 spells CASSLNKPARDEQFF. Written as DNA, the CDR3 is TGTGCCAGCAGCCTGAATAAGCCTGCCCGGGATGAGCAGTTCTTC. The V gene is TRBV5-4, the J gene TRBJ2-1; no definite D call. CDR3 length: 15 residues. The V end lost 4 bases, the J end lost 8 bases, and 19 bases lay between the germline ends. CDR1 is SGHNT, CDR2 YYREEE, per germline (reference sequence).

The chain has TRBV5-1 and TRBJ2-3; 9 bases map to TRBD2. J gave up 2 bases and V 1 base, and 2 bases lay outside the gene matches. Germline CDR1 reads SGHRS; CDR2 reads YFSETQ. This CDR3 comprises 15 residues. The CDR3 is CASSLLAGDTDTQYF. CDR3 coding DNA: TGCGCCAGCAGCTTGTTAGCGGGGGACACAGATACGCAGTATTTT.

The chain couples TRBV6-2 or TRBV6-3 to TRBJ2-7, with D perhaps matching TRBD1 (6 bases). Germline CDR1 and CDR2: MNHEY and SVGEGT. V was clipped by 6 bases and J by 0 bases, with 18 bases between them. CDR3 size: 16 residues. CDR3: CASSNSTGRSSYEQYF. CDR3 DNA: TGTGCCAGCAGCAACTCAACAGGGCGGTCCTCCTACGAGCAGTACTTC.

The chain couples TRBV4-2 to TRBJ2-2, with 12 bases lining up with TRBD2. V shed 3 bases, J shed 7 bases, and the junction held 9 bases outside the gene matches. CDR1 LGHNA and CDR2 YNFKEQ come from the germline V gene. This CDR3 contains 17 residues. The CDR3 sequence: CASSHPSSGRAGGELFF. The CDR3, as DNA: TGTGCCAGCAGCCACCCTTCTAGCGGGAGGGCCGGCGGGGAGCTGTTTTTT.

This clone has only one observation. V is TRBV19 and J is TRBJ2-7; no clear D. The CDR3 covers 15 residues. V lost 3 bases to trimming and J lost 3 bases, with 15 bases between them. Germline values: CDR1 LNHDA, CDR2 SQIVND (reference sequence). CDR3: CASSINPSLSYEQYF. The CDR3 DNA is TGTGCCAGTAGTATTAATCCCTCTCTTAGCTACGAGCAGTACTTC. Variable domain in full (rest from reference TRBV19 and TRBJ2-7): DGGITQSPKYLFRKEGQNVTLSCEQNLNHDAMYWYRQDPGQGLRLIYYSQIVNDFQKGDIAEGYSVSREKKESFPLTVTSAQKNPTAFYLCASSINPSLSYEQYFGPGTRLTVT.

This chain connects TRBV6-6 to TRBJ1-5; 8 bases are shared with TRBD1. V shed 6 bases and J 2 bases; nucleotides not matched to a gene: 3. There are 14 residues in the CDR3. Germline CDR1 and CDR2: MNHNY and SVGAGI (reference sequence). CDR3 residues: CASRGGQGNQPQHF. The CDR3 DNA reads as TGTGCCAGCAGGGGGGGACAGGGCAATCAGCCCCAGCATTTT.

This chain uses TRBV19 with TRBJ1-5; 9 nucleotides agree with TRBD1. Germline CDR1 and CDR2: LNHDA and SQIVND (reference sequence). V trimming: 3 bases; J trimming: 7 bases; junction bases outside the gene matches: 16. The CDR3 sequence is 18 residues long. For the CDR3, the DNA is TGTGCCAGTAGTATCGGCCTACCGGGACAGGGACACAGGCAGCCCCAGCATTTT. This encodes CASSIGLPGQGHRQPQHF.

J is TRBJ2-1 and V is TRBV6-5, with a possible D match to TRBD1 (6 bases). V shed 5 bases and J shed 0 bases, with 11 bases lying between them. The CDR3 length is 15 residues. Germline CDR1 is MNHEY and CDR2 is SVGAGI. The CDR3 protein is CASSPTGSSYNEQFF. In DNA form, the CDR3 reads TGTGCCAGCAGTCCTACAGGGAGCTCCTACAATGAGCAGTTCTTC.

This chain links TRBV19 with TRBJ1-5; D might be TRBD1 (5 bases). V gave up 7 bases and J gave up 1 base, with 11 bases separating them. This CDR3 spans 14 amino acids. In germline, CDR1 is LNHDA, CDR2 SQIVND (reference sequence). The CDR3 spells CASIETASNQPQHF. For the CDR3, the DNA is TGTGCCAGTATCGAGACAGCGAGCAATCAGCCCCAGCATTTT.

The chain joins TRBV18 to TRBJ1-6; 7 bases agree with TRBD1. The CDR3 is made up of 15 amino acids. The germline V gene encodes CDR1 KGHSH and CDR2 LQKENI. Unmatched junction bases numbered 3, after V lost 0 bases and J lost 7 bases. The CDR3 region is CASSPPGTENSPLHF. In nucleotides, the CDR3 is TGTGCCAGCTCACCACCAGGGACAGAGAATTCACCCCTCCACTTT.

The V call is TRBV5-1, the J call TRBJ2-1; 8 bases match TRBD2. V was pared by 0 bases and J by 6 bases, with 2 bases of the junction left unmatched. Germline lookup yields CDR1 SGHRS and CDR2 YFSETQ. This CDR3 contains 14 residues. This CDR3 is CASSLAGGVNEQFF. The CDR3 DNA is TGCGCCAGCAGCTTGGCCGGGGGGGTCAATGAGCAGTTCTTC.

The rearrangement joins TRBV4-2 to TRBJ2-4; 8 bases align to TRBD2. The CDR3 totals 19 residues. Germline lookup yields CDR1 LGHNA and CDR2 YNFKEQ. With 0 bases clipped from V and 4 bases from J, the junction kept 14 bases outside the gene matches. CDR3 coding DNA: TGTGCCAGCAGCCAAGATCCCTTGGCGGGAGGAGTGAAGAAAAACATTCAGTACTTC. It translates to CASSQDPLAGGVKKNIQYF.

The V gene is TRBV5-1, the J gene TRBJ2-7, with D possibly being TRBD1 (6 bases). Trimming removed 4 bases from V and 7 bases from J, with 18 bases in between. The CDR3 is 14 residues long. The germline V gene encodes CDR1 SGHRS and CDR2 YFSETQ. Here the CDR3 DNA reads TGCGCCAGCAGCCAACGGACAGTGGGGCTGGAGCAGTACTTC. Protein: CASSQRTVGLEQYF.

The chain has TRBV4-2 and TRBJ1-4, with TRBD1 identical over 9 bases. CDR3 length equals 15 residues. Losses at the gene ends were 1 base for V and 8 bases for J; bases not matched to a gene: 5. In germline, CDR1 is LGHNA, CDR2 YNFKEQ. CDR3 DNA sequence: TGTGCCAGCAGCCAAGGGGGACAGGGAAGCGAAAAACTGTTTTTT. Amino acid sequence: CASSQGGQGSEKLFF.

The chain couples TRBV7-9 to TRBJ1-1, with 9 bases identical to TRBD1. V lost 3 bases to trimming and J lost 5 bases; unmatched junction nucleotides: 13. This CDR3 contains 17 residues. From germline, CDR1 is SEHNR and CDR2 FQNEAQ (reference sequence). CDR3 nucleotide sequence: TGTGCCAGCAGCTTTTTAGACAGGGGGTCTGTGGATACTGAAGCTTTCTTT. Protein: CASSFLDRGSVDTEAFF.